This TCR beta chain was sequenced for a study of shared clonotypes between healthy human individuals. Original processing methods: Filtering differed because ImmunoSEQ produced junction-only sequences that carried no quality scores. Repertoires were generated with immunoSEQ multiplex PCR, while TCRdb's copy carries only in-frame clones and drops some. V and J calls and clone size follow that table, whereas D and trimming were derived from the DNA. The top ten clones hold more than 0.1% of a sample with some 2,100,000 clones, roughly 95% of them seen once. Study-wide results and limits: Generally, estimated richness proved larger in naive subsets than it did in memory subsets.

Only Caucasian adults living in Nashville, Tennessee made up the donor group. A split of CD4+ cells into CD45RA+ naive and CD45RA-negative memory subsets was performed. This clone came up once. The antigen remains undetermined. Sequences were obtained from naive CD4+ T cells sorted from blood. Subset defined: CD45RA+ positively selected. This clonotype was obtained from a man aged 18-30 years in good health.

The CDR3 sequence: CASKPRLNTEAFF. For the CDR3, the DNA is TGTGCCAGCAAACCCCGGCTGAACACTGAAGCTTTCTTT. The rearrangement uses TRBV7-2 and TRBJ1-1; the D is unclear. Germline values: CDR1 SGHTA, CDR2 FQGNSA. This CDR3 has 13 residues. V lost 7 bases to trimming and J lost 0 bases, with 9 bases between them.